The 20 T cell receptor beta chains reported below all come from one sample, sequenced in a study of T cells after posttransplantation cyclophosphamide. The method was immunoSEQ multiplex PCR; TCRdb's version includes in-frame clones alone and lacks a portion of them. The sample has over 2,500 clones, none seen only once. Cyclophosphamide on days +3 and +4 followed busulfan-fludarabine conditioning and a marrow graft. The sequenced sample was PBMCs, obtained 32 days after allogeneic stem cell transplant with posttransplant cyclophosphamide. These receptors originate from a female patient aged 50-60 years who received an allogeneic stem cell transplant from a related donor, was CMV-positive, and had no GVHD. The graft donor may have contributed some T cells.

This clone was found many times. This sequence joins TRBV18 and TRBJ2-5; 10 nucleotides agree with TRBD2. V lost 6 bases and J lost 5; bases outside the gene matches: 6. Germline V gene lookup returns CDR1 KGHSH and CDR2 LQKENI. The CDR3 extends over 14 amino acids. The CDR3 nucleotides read TGTGCCAGCTCGCTGACTAGCGGGCGGGAGACCCAGTACTTC. It is translated as CASSLTSGRETQYF.

At least ten counts were recorded for this clone. This chain joins TRBV9 and TRBJ2-2; no clear D. This CDR3 has 13 amino acids. CDR1 is SGDLS and CDR2 is YYNGEE in the germline V gene. Between the trimmed V and J ends, which lost 6 bases and 7 bases, there was a span of 13 bases. The CDR3 is CASTTLTGGELFF. The CDR3 DNA reads TGTGCCAGCACGACCCTCACGGGCGGGGAGCTGTTTTTT.

This clone was seen ten or more times. The gene calls are TRBV9 and TRBJ1-1; D might be TRBD1 (6 bases). Germline CDR1 and CDR2: SGDLS and YYNGEE. The CDR3 runs to 15 residues. V lost 0 bases to trimming and J lost 0 bases, with 9 bases between them. CDR3 nucleotides: TGTGCCAGCAGCGTAGGAGGGGGATTGAACACTGAAGCTTTCTTT. This codes for CASSVGGGLNTEAFF.

This clone was recorded many times. This sequence joins TRBV9 and TRBJ2-2; weak D call: TRBD1 (5 bases). The CDR3 covers 17 residues. Trimming cost V 1 base and J 0 bases, with 13 bases left between them. From germline, CDR1 is SGDLS and CDR2 YYNGEE. In DNA, the CDR3 is TGTGCCAGCAGCGTACATACGACAGTGTCGAACACCGGGGAGCTGTTTTTT. Its protein is CASSVHTTVSNTGELFF. The complete variable domain, with remaining parts taken from reference TRBV9 and TRBJ2-2, reads DSGVTQTPKHLITATGQRVTLRCSPRSGDLSVYWYQQSLDQGLQFLIQYYNGEERAKGNILERFSAQQFPDLHSELNLSSLELGDSALYFCASSVHTTVSNTGELFFGEGSRLTVL.

Ten or more counts support this clone. V is TRBV2 and J is TRBJ2-7, with D unresolved. Germline loops: CDR1 SNHLY, CDR2 FYNNEI. CDR3 length: 12 residues. Trimming removed 5 bases at V and 1 base at J, with 6 bases between. As DNA, the CDR3 is TGTGCCAGCAGTCCCAGGTCCTACGAGCAGTACTTC. Translated: CASSPRSYEQYF.

By share, this clone counts as medium-sized. J is TRBJ1-3 and V is TRBV7-9, with D uncertain. Germline V CDR1 and CDR2: SEHNR, FQNEAQ (reference sequence). The CDR3 is 14 amino acids. The V and J ends lost 7 bases and 0 bases respectively, with 10 bases between them. CDR3: CASNKQSSGNTIYF. CDR3 nucleotides: TGTGCCAGCAACAAACAGAGCTCTGGAAACACCATATATTTT.

This clone was counted at least ten times. The genes are TRBV12-3 or TRBV12-4 and TRBJ2-1; the match to TRBD2 covers 8 bases. The CDR3 contains 14 residues. The J segment lost 4 bases and the V segment lost 10 bases, leaving 9 bases of the junction unmatched. Here the CDR3 reads CATSGTRHYNEQFF. In DNA form, the CDR3 reads TGTGCCACCTCCGGGACTAGACATTACAATGAGCAGTTCTTC.

This clone is labeled as medium-sized. The CDR3 DNA is TGTGCCAGCAGTGAAGAACATACCCAGCCCCAGCATTTT. Its translation is CASSEEHTQPQHF. This sequence joins TRBV2 and TRBJ1-5, with unresolved D. Germline values: CDR1 SNHLY, CDR2 FYNNEI. The CDR3 length is 13 residues. Trimming removed 1 base at V and 7 bases at J, with 8 bases between.

By sample share, this clone is medium-sized. This rearrangement joins TRBV10-3 to TRBJ2-7; no definite D call. The germline V gene has CDR1 ENHRY and CDR2 SYGVKD. The CDR3 length is 15 residues. Trimming stripped 3 bases from V and 2 bases from J, with 14 bases between. CDR3: CAISELVAQPYEQYF. As DNA, the CDR3 is TGTGCCATCAGTGAATTAGTTGCCCAACCCTACGAGCAGTACTTC.

This clone was observed many times. The V call is TRBV28, the J call TRBJ2-2, with 11 bases identical to TRBD2. J gave up 0 bases and V 4 bases, and 13 bases lay outside the gene matches. The CDR3 extends over 20 amino acids. From germline, CDR1 is MDHEN and CDR2 SYDVKM. The CDR3 sequence is CASSSTILAGEFANTGELFF. The CDR3 coding sequence is TGTGCCAGCAGTTCAACGATACTAGCGGGGGAATTCGCGAACACCGGGGAGCTGTTTTTT.

The sample holds many counts of this clone. This chain uses TRBV24-1 with TRBJ1-1, with a possible D match to TRBD1 (5 bases). The CDR3 totals 13 residues. Deletions cut 5 bases from V and 12 bases from J, with 18 bases between. Germline V CDR1 and CDR2: KGHDR, SFDVKD. CDR3 loop: CATSAPEGPRTFF. In DNA, the CDR3 is TGTGCCACCAGTGCCCCTGAGGGGCCACGAACTTTCTTT.

By proportion, this clone is medium-sized (0.01 to 0.1%). This chain links TRBV11-1 with TRBJ2-7; 9 nucleotides match TRBD2. The CDR3 sequence is 17 residues long. Germline CDR1 and CDR2: SGHAT and FQDESV (reference sequence). Trimming removed 1 base from V and 2 bases from J; junction bases left unmatched: 9. Here the CDR3 reads CASSLGRSGRPTYEQYF. CDR3 nucleotides: TGTGCCAGCAGCTTAGGTAGGAGCGGGAGGCCGACCTACGAGCAGTACTTC.

This clone showed up many times. The V call is TRBV7-2, the J call TRBJ2-5; 13 bases line up with TRBD2. J gave up 5 bases and V 3 bases, and 6 bases lay outside the gene matches. This CDR3 has 16 amino acids. CDR1 is SGHTA, CDR2 FQGNSA, per germline. The CDR3 region has the DNA TGTGCCAGCAGCTTGACTAGCGGGAGGCTGGGGGAGACCCAGTACTTC. This codes for CASSLTSGRLGETQYF.

The table lists this clone with many counts. This chain links TRBV6-5 with TRBJ2-7; 9 nucleotides agree with TRBD1. Unmatched junction bases numbered 15, after V lost 9 bases and J lost 6 bases. CDR3 length equals 15 residues. CDR1 MNHEY and CDR2 SVGAGI come from the germline V gene. The CDR3 DNA sequence: TGTGCCAGTTCCCGGGGACAGGGTGCCTTATTCGAGCAGTACTTC. This translates into CASSRGQGALFEQYF.

By share of the sample, this clone is medium-sized (0.01 to 0.1%). The chain is built from TRBV19 and TRBJ1-5; D uncertain. Per the germline V gene, CDR1 is LNHDA and CDR2 is SQIVND (reference sequence). The V and J ends lost 0 bases and 7 bases respectively, with 10 bases between them. CDR3 length equals 14 residues. Here the CDR3 reads CASSIESREQPQHF. The CDR3 DNA is TGTGCCAGTAGTATAGAGAGTAGAGAGCAGCCCCAGCATTTT.

There are many counts of this clone. The V and J genes are TRBV9 and TRBJ1-2; the D gene is possibly TRBD1 (5 bases). Germline V gene lookup returns CDR1 SGDLS and CDR2 YYNGEE. The CDR3 runs 18 residues. V lost 0 bases to trimming and J lost 0 bases, with 18 bases between them. CDR3: CASSVALFLTATNYGYTF. CDR3 bases: TGTGCCAGCAGCGTAGCTCTTTTTCTGACAGCGACTAACTATGGCTACACCTTC.

By share of the sample, this clone is medium-sized (0.01 to 0.1%). The J gene is TRBJ1-1, the V gene TRBV7-8, with 8 bases fitting TRBD1. V trimming: 5 bases; J trimming: 0 bases; junction bases outside the gene matches: 14. CDR3 length: 18 amino acids. CDR1 SGHVS and CDR2 FQNEAQ come from the germline V gene. In nucleotides, the CDR3 is TGTGCCAGCAGCGCCCCCGGGACAGGAGCCACCATGAACACTGAAGCTTTCTTT. Translated, it gives CASSAPGTGATMNTEAFF.

By share, this clone ranks as medium-sized. The chain couples TRBV19 to TRBJ2-5; a weak D match, TRBD2 (7 bases). Trimming removed 8 bases at V and 4 bases at J, with 14 bases between. Germline CDR1 is LNHDA and CDR2 is SQIVND (reference sequence). The CDR3 totals 13 residues. CDR3 amino acids: CASGPGGPETQYF. DNA of the CDR3: TGTGCCAGTGGCCCCGGGGGGCCAGAGACCCAGTACTTC. Full variable domain (missing parts from reference TRBV19 and TRBJ2-5): DGGITQSPKYLFRKEGQNVTLSCEQNLNHDAMYWYRQDPGQGLRLIYYSQIVNDFQKGDIAEGYSVSREKKESFPLTVTSAQKNPTAFYLCASGPGGPETQYFGPGTRLLVL.

This clone was counted at least ten times. CDR3 sequence reads: CASSPTGTGSTDTQYF. CDR3 sequence (DNA): TGTGCCAGCAGCCCGACCGGGACAGGCAGCACAGATACGCAGTATTTT. The chain couples TRBV5-4 to TRBJ2-3; TRBD1 agrees at 8 bases. The germline V gene encodes CDR1 SGHNT and CDR2 YYREEE (reference sequence). J lost 0 bases, V lost 4 bases, and 7 bases had no gene match. This CDR3 is built from 16 residues.

This clone came up many times. The chain employs TRBV30 and TRBJ2-7, with 8 bases identical to TRBD2. The germline V gene encodes CDR1 GTSNPN and CDR2 SVGIG (reference sequence). The junction had 14 bases not matched to a gene; V was cut back by 8 bases and J by 5 bases. CDR3 size: 14 residues. CDR3 bases: TGTGCCCTCGGAACGAGTGGCGGGAGGCACGAGCAGTACTTC. It translates to CALGTSGGRHEQYF.